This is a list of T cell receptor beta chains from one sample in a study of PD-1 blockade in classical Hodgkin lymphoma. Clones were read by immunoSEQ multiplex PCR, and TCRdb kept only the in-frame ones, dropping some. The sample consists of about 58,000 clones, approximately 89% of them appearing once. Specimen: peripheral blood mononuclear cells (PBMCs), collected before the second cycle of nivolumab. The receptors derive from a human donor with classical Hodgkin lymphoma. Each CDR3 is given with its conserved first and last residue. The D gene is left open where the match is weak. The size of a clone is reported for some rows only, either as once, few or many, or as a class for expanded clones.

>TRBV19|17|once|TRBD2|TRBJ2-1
TGTGCCAGTAGTATAGTTCCCCTAGCGGTTCGGTACAATGAGCAGTTCTTC
CASSIVPLAVRYNEQFF
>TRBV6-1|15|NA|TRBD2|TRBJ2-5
TGTGCCAGCAGTGAAGGACTAGCATTACAAGAGACCCAGTACTTC
CASSEGLALQETQYF
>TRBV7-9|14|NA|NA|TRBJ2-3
TGTGCCAGCAGCCGGGGAGTTAGCTGGGATACGCAGTATTTT
CASSRGVSWDTQYF
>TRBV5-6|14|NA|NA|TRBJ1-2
TGTGCCAGCAGCTTCTTGGACAATGAATATGGCTACACCTTC
CASSFLDNEYGYTF
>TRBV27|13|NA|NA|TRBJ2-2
TGTGCCAGCAGTTTCCTAGTGGCCGGGGAGCTGTTTTTT
CASSFLVAGELFF
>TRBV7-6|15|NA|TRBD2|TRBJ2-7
TGTGCCAGCAGCTTAGGTAGCGGGATCTCCTACGAGCAGTACTTC
CASSLGSGISYEQYF
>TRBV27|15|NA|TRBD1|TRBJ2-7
TGTGCCAGCAGTCCGACCGGGACAGGGGTCTACGAGCAGTACTTC
CASSPTGTGVYEQYF
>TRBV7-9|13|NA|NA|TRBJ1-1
TGTGCCAGCAGCTTGGGGGGCGGCACTGAAGCTTTCTTT
CASSLGGGTEAFF
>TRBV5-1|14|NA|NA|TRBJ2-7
TGCGCCAGCAGCCTATCTGGGCCGTTCTACGAGCAGTACTTC
CASSLSGPFYEQYF
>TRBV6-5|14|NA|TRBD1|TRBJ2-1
TGTGCCAGCAGCCCATACGACAGGGGGCATGAGCAGTTCTTC
CASSPYDRGHEQFF
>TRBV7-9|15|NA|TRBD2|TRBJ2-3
TGTGCCAGCAACCGGGACTACGACTACACAGATACGCAGTATTTT
CASNRDYDYTDTQYF
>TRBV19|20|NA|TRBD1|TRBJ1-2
TGTGCCAGTAGGGCCCCCAGGCTGGGGGACAGTAAGCAAGCTAACTATGGCTACACCTTC
CASRAPRLGDSKQANYGYTF
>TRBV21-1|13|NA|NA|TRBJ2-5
TGTGCCAGCAGCAGGATCGTTGGAGGGACCCAGTACTTC
CASSRIVGGTQYF
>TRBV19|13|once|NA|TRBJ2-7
TGTGCCAGTAGTTTCCTGACAGACGCCGAGCAGTACTTC
CASSFLTDAEQYF
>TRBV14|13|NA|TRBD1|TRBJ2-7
TGTGCCAGCAGCCCCGAGACGGGGACAGGAACCCACTTC
CASSPETGTGTHF
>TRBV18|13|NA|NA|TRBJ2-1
TGTGCCAGCTCACGAGCCGGGACTAATGAGCAGTTCTTC
CASSRAGTNEQFF
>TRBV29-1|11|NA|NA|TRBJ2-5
TGCAGCGTCCGGGAGTCAGCGACCCAGTACTTC
CSVRESATQYF
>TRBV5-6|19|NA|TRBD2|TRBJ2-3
TGTGCCAGCAGCTCCAGGGGAGAAAGACTAGCGGGACTCACAGATACGCAGTATTTT
CASSSRGERLAGLTDTQYF
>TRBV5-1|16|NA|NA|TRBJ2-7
TGCGCCAGCAGCTTGTCCATCTTCCGAGACCCCTACGAGCAGTACTTC
CASSLSIFRDPYEQYF
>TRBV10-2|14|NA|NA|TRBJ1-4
TGCGCCAGCAGTGCACAGGCAATAAATGAAAAACTGTTTTTT
CASSAQAINEKLFF
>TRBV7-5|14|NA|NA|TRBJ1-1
TGTGCCAGAAGCTTAGTTGGACAGCGTACTGAAGCTTTCTTT
CARSLVGQRTEAFF
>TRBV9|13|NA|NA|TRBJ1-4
TGTGCCTCCGGCTCCGAGATAGATGAAAAACTGTTTTTT
CASGSEIDEKLFF
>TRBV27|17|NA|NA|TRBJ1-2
TGTGCCAGCAGTTCGGGCAGGGAAAAGGGGCGGGGCTATGGCTACACCTTC
CASSSGREKGRGYGYTF
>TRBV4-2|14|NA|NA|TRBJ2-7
TGTGCCAGCAGCCAAGGGGGCGGCGGCTACGAGCAGTACTTC
CASSQGGGGYEQYF
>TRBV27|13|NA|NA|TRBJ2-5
TGTGCCAGCAGTGCCGCAGGGAAAGAGACCCAGTACTTC
CASSAAGKETQYF
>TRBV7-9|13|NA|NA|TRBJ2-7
TGTGCCAGCAGCTTAGGATTGGGGAACGAGCAGTACTTC
CASSLGLGNEQYF
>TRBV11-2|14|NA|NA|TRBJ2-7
TGTGCCAGCAGCTCACTAGCAAGGGATTACGAGCAGTACTTC
CASSSLARDYEQYF
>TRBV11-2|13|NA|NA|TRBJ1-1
TGTGCCAGCAGCTTAACGGCGAACACTGAAGCTTTCTTT
CASSLTANTEAFF
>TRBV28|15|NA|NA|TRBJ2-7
TGTGCCAGCAGTCTGTCGGGACTGCTAACCTACGAGCAGTACTTC
CASSLSGLLTYEQYF
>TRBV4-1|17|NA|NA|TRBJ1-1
TGCGCCAGCAGCCCTGACCGAGGACTTCTGGGGAACACTGAAGCTTTCTTT
CASSPDRGLLGNTEAFF
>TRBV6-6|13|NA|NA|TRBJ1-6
TGTGCCAGCAGTACACCAATAGGACTTTGGGCCCACTTT
CASSTPIGLWAHF
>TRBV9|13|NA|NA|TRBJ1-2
TGTGCCAGCAGCGTCACCAGTAGCTATGGCTACACCTTC
CASSVTSSYGYTF
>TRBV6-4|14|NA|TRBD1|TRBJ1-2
TGTGCCAGCAGTGACTCGGACAGGGGATGGGGCTACACCTTC
CASSDSDRGWGYTF
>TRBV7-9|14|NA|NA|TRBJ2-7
TGTGCCAGCAGCTTAGTTGGGGGGCTCTACGAGCAGTACTTC
CASSLVGGLYEQYF
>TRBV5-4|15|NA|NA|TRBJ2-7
TGTGCCAGCAGTTGGGAAGGGCGGGGGCCTTACGAGCAGTACTTC
CASSWEGRGPYEQYF